Listed here are 17 T cell receptor beta chains from one sample, sequenced in a study of cytomegalovirus exposure and HLA in healthy donors. Researchers ran the PCR with 60 Vbeta and 13 Jbeta primers. The protocol was immunoSEQ multiplex PCR, while the TCRdb copy is restricted to in-frame clones and leaves out a portion. The top ten hold roughly 4% of the sample, which has fewer than 150,000 clones, 77% seen once. Sequencing used PBMCs. Receptor source: a human donor in good health.

The chain is built from TRBV28 and TRBJ1-6; 8 bases match TRBD1. The CDR3 runs to 14 residues. CDR1 and CDR2 from the germline V gene are MDHEN and SYDVKM. V gave up 6 bases and J gave up 5 bases; unmatched junction bases: 3. CDR3 nucleotide sequence: TGTGCCAGCAGGGGGGGACAGGATAATTCACCCCTCCACTTT. Translating it yields CASRGGQDNSPLHF.

The J gene is TRBJ2-7, the V gene TRBV10-1, with 8 bases aligning to TRBD2. The CDR3 loop spans 17 amino acids. V was pared by 0 bases and J by 3 bases, with 10 bases of the junction left unmatched. Germline V gene sequence: CDR1 WNHNN, CDR2 SYGVQD (reference sequence). The CDR3 protein is CASSESISGSRLYEQYF. DNA for the CDR3: TGCGCCAGCAGTGAGTCCATAAGCGGGAGCCGACTCTACGAGCAGTACTTC.

Only a few counts were recorded for this clone. V usage is TRBV6-4 and J usage is TRBJ2-3, with 7 bases fitting TRBD2. This CDR3 contains 14 residues. Germline V lookup: CDR1 MRHNA, CDR2 SNTAGT. Trimming removed 3 bases from V and 3 bases from J; junction bases left unmatched: 3. This CDR3 is CASSEGLETDTQYF. The CDR3 DNA sequence: TGTGCCAGCAGTGAAGGACTAGAGACAGATACGCAGTATTTT.

V and J are TRBV5-1 and TRBJ1-5, with TRBD1 identical over 9 bases. Germline CDR1 SGHRS, CDR2 YFSETQ. The J segment lost 4 bases and the V segment lost 2 bases, leaving 1 base of the junction unmatched. This CDR3 spans 14 amino acids. Here the CDR3 reads CASSFGTGNQPQHF. In nucleotides, the CDR3 is TGCGCCAGCAGCTTCGGGACAGGGAATCAGCCCCAGCATTTT.

This chain joins TRBV28 and TRBJ1-4; 7 bases agree with TRBD1. The germline gives CDR1 MDHEN, CDR2 SYDVKM. Trimming cost V 2 bases and J 6 bases; bases outside gene matches: 3. This CDR3 has 14 amino acids. In DNA, the CDR3 is TGTGCCAGCAGTTTAGCAGGGGGTGATGAAAAACTGTTTTTT. Its protein product is CASSLAGGDEKLFF.

The V gene is TRBV19, the J gene TRBJ2-7, with TRBD1 as a possible D gene (6 bases). Trimming took off 4 bases at V and 1 base at J, with 20 bases between the two ends. The germline V gene encodes CDR1 LNHDA and CDR2 SQIVND (reference sequence). This CDR3 is 17 amino acids long. CDR3 in DNA: TGTGCCAGTAGTAACCCCGTGGGCAGGGGCAGGTCCTACGAGCAGTACTTC. Residues: CASSNPVGRGRSYEQYF.

The CDR3 loop reads CATSLGGTRRTEAFF. The CDR3 nucleotides read TGTGCCACTTCTTTGGGCGGGACGAGGAGGACTGAAGCTTTCTTT. The chain recombines TRBV27 with TRBJ1-1; D might be TRBD1 (5 bases). V was clipped by 10 bases and J by 5 bases, with 23 bases between them. CDR1 MNHEY and CDR2 SMNVEV come from the germline V gene (reference sequence). The CDR3 is made up of 15 amino acids.

Of note for this clone: One end of the junction varies from germline; a read error may be responsible. The rearrangement joins TRBV7-9 to TRBJ1-5; D unresolved. In germline, CDR1 is SEHNR, CDR2 FQNEAQ (reference sequence). The CDR3 totals 12 residues. DNA of the CDR3: TGTTCCAGCAGCCCTCTGAATCAGCCCCAGCATTTT. Protein: CSSSPLNQPQHF.

The chain recombines TRBV5-4 with TRBJ2-4; tentative D call: TRBD1 (6 bases). Germline V gene lookup returns CDR1 SGHNT and CDR2 YYREEE (reference sequence). This CDR3 region has 16 residues. The V end lost 0 bases, the J end lost 3 bases, and 13 bases lay between the germline ends. The CDR3 loop is CASSLEGEGVKNIQYF. The CDR3 bases are TGTGCCAGCAGCTTGGAGGGGGAAGGTGTCAAAAACATTCAGTACTTC.

The chain uses TRBV7-9 and TRBJ2-5; a weak D match, TRBD1 (5 bases). Germline V gene lookup returns CDR1 SEHNR and CDR2 FQNEAQ (reference sequence). The CDR3 consists of 12 residues. Trimming took 3 bases from V and 5 from J, leaving 7 bases between them. The CDR3 reads CASSFRVETQYF. Written as DNA, the CDR3 is TGTGCCAGCAGCTTCAGGGTGGAGACCCAGTACTTC.

This clone was counted once. CDR3 bases: TGTGCCAGCAGTTACGCGACTTACGAGCAGTACTTC. Translated, it gives CASSYATYEQYF. The rearrangement joins TRBV6-5 to TRBJ2-7; D unresolved. Germline V lookup: CDR1 MNHEY, CDR2 SVGAGI. V was clipped by 2 bases and J by 4 bases, with 6 bases between them. CDR3 size: 12 residues.

The chain recombines TRBV2 with TRBJ2-5; no clear D gene. Germline V gene sequence: CDR1 SNHLY, CDR2 FYNNEI. The V gene lost 1 base and the J gene lost 5 bases, with 5 bases spanning the gap. The CDR3 is 12 amino acids. The CDR3, as DNA: TGTGCCAGCAGTGAAGACCGGGAGACCCAGTACTTC. Translating it yields CASSEDRETQYF.

This chain joins TRBV5-1 and TRBJ2-2, with 8 bases that match TRBD2. J was trimmed by 3 bases and V by 0 bases; bases with no gene match: 1. The germline V gene has CDR1 SGHRS and CDR2 YFSETQ. The CDR3 loop spans 15 amino acids. CDR3: CASSLGAGDTGELFF. The CDR3 DNA sequence: TGCGCCAGCAGCTTGGGAGCGGGAGACACCGGGGAGCTGTTTTTT.

The chain carries TRBV7-3 and TRBJ2-6; 12 bases align to TRBD1. Germline V CDR1 and CDR2: SGHTA, FQGTGA. Losses at the gene ends were 3 bases for V and 4 bases for J; bases not matched to a gene: 4. The CDR3 runs 17 residues. CDR3 protein: CASSFRDRGLGANVLTF. DNA of the CDR3: TGTGCCAGCAGCTTCCGGGACAGGGGGCTCGGGGCCAACGTCCTGACTTTC.

Written as DNA, the CDR3 is TGTGCCAGCAGCGTAGAGGACAGGGGGGAGTATGGCTACACCTTC. Translating it yields CASSVEDRGEYGYTF. The rearrangement joins TRBV9 to TRBJ1-2, with 10 bases matching TRBD1. Germline V gene sequence: CDR1 SGDLS, CDR2 YYNGEE. J was trimmed by 5 bases and V by 0 bases; bases with no gene match: 4. This CDR3 is 15 amino acids long.

This clone was seen a handful of times. J is TRBJ2-1 and V is TRBV12-2; the table names TRBD2, a call not compared with the DNA. TRBV12-2 is labeled a pseudogene. The CDR3 is 17 residues long. The CDR3, as DNA: TGTGCAAGTCGCCCCGGTACTAGCGGGAGGACCGACAATGAGCAGTTCTTC. Translated, it gives CASRPGTSGRTDNEQFF.

This clone was observed a handful of times. J is TRBJ1-1 and V is TRBV13; tentative D call: TRBD1 (5 bases). The CDR3 sequence is 17 residues long. Germline CDR1 and CDR2: PRHDT and FYEKMQ (reference sequence). V dropped 4 bases and J dropped 1 base, with 19 bases sitting between them. DNA for the CDR3: TGTGCCAGCAGCTCCGGCCCTTGGGGCGCTTCGAACACTGAAGCTTTCTTT. Translating it yields CASSSGPWGASNTEAFF. Complete variable domain (other parts from reference TRBV13 and TRBJ1-1): AAGVIQSPRHLIKEKRETATLKCYPIPRHDTVYWYQQGPGQDPQFLISFYEKMQSDKGSIPDRFSAQQFSDYHSELNMSSLELGDSALYFCASSSGPWGASNTEAFFGQGTRLTVV.